This record covers a single T cell receptor beta chain. Authors' data handling: Amplifying reference gene primers gave estimates of nucleated cell counts. Profiled with immunoSEQ multiplex PCR; TCRdb holds only in-frame clones, not every one. That table gives V, J and clone size, and the DNA gave D and trimming. The sample lists about 220,000 clones, around 82% occurring once. This record belongs to a study of blood T cell repertoires in COVID-19. Study summary: Sites in the United States, Italy and Spain provided acute and convalescent COVID-19 samples. Sample material is recorded as cDNA or gDNA derived from T cells, B-cell-depleted T cells, or PBMCs.

Trimming left V 10 bases short and J 6 bases short, with 16 bases between. The CDR3 sequence is 13 residues long. CDR1 is MGHDK and CDR2 is SYGVNS in the germline V gene. The TCR sequence derives from a human donor in a cohort sampled during active COVID-19. What was sequenced was peripheral blood. The V gene is TRBV25-1, the J gene TRBJ2-1; weak D call: TRBD2 (6 bases). The CDR3 loop is CATGREPPNEQFF. CDR3 coding DNA: TGTGCCACCGGGCGGGAACCACCCAATGAGCAGTTCTTC. The entire variable domain, with the rest obtained from reference TRBV25-1 and TRBJ2-1, is as follows: EADIYQTPRYLVIGTGKKITLECSQTMGHDKMYWYQQDPGMELHLIHYSYGVNSTEKGDLSSESTVSRIRTEHFPLTLESARPSHTSQYLCATGREPPNEQFFGPGTRLTVL.